This TCR beta chain is drawn from a study of Ad26.COV2.S vaccination and SARS-CoV-2 variants. For the study at large: The trial was COV1001 and the donor's arm was Ad26.COV2.S.

Repertoires were generated with immunoSEQ multiplex PCR, while TCRdb's copy carries only in-frame clones and drops some. The sample has some 320,000 clones; 86% are singletons. Worth noting for this clone: What it binds is not known.

General study findings and limits: It is possible that the TCR breadth and depth analyses underestimated the total T cell responses.

Treatment: about 20 received Ad26.COV2.S at low or high dose, single or two shots; about 5 received placebo; per-sample allocation not given. All samples were drawn on day 63, counting from the first vaccine or placebo injection. A Boston donor was an adult aged 18-55 years. The study used a vaccine consisting of an Ad26 vector that expressed Wuhan-strain SARS-CoV-2 spike. The specimen was peripheral blood, collected in a trial of Ad26.COV2.S vaccine versus placebo. The receptor was derived from a person between 18 and 59 years old who received the Ad26.COV2.S COVID-19 vaccine or a placebo.

This CDR3 is CASSQTDSSGNTIYF. Written as DNA, the CDR3 is TGTGCCAGCTCACAAACCGATAGCTCTGGAAACACCATATATTTT. This chain connects TRBV18 to TRBJ1-3, with D hard to call. Trimming cost V 4 bases and J 0 bases, with 10 bases left between them. Germline loops: CDR1 KGHSH, CDR2 LQKENI. The CDR3 runs 15 residues.